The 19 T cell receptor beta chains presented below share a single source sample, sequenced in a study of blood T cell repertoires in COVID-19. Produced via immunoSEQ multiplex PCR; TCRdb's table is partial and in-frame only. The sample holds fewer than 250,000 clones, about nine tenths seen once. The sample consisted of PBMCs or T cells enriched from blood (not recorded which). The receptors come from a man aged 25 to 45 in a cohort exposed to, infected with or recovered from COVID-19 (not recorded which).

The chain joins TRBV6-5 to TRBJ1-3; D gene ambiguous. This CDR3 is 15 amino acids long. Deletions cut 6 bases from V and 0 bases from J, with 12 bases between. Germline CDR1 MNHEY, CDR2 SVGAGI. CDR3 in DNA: TGTGCCAGCAGAGACACCCTAAACTCTGGAAACACCATATATTTT. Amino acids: CASRDTLNSGNTIYF.

CDR3 DNA sequence: TGCGCCAGCAGCCATTTGAGGACTAGCGGGAGGGAGGGTGAAAACATTCAGTACTTC. Protein product: CASSHLRTSGREGENIQYF. The chain uses TRBV4-1 and TRBJ2-4, with TRBD2 identical over 15 bases. V was clipped by 3 bases and J by 5 bases; unmatched bases: 11. The CDR3 is 19 amino acids. Germline CDR1 MGHRA, CDR2 YSYEKL.

The CDR3 spells CASSQQLAGGPFFYEQYF. The CDR3 DNA reads as TGTGCCAGCAGCCAACAACTAGCGGGAGGACCCTTTTTCTACGAGCAGTACTTC. The chain carries TRBV4-2 and TRBJ2-7, with TRBD2 matching 12 bases. This CDR3 has 18 amino acids. Germline CDR1 LGHNA, CDR2 YNFKEQ. Trimming removed 2 bases from V and 3 bases from J; junction bases left unmatched: 11.

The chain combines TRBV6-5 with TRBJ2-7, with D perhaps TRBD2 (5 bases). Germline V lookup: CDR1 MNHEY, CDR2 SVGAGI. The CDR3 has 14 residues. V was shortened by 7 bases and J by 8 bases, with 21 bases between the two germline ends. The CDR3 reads CASTSGGGLVQQYF. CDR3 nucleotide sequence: TGTGCCAGCACCTCAGGAGGAGGACTGGTTCAGCAGTACTTC.

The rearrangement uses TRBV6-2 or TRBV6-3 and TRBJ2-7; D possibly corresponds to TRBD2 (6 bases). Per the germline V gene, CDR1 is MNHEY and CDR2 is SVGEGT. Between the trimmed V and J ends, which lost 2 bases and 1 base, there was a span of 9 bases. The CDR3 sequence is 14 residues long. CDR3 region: CASSYATSSYEQYF. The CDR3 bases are TGTGCCAGCAGTTACGCGACTAGTTCCTACGAGCAGTACTTC.

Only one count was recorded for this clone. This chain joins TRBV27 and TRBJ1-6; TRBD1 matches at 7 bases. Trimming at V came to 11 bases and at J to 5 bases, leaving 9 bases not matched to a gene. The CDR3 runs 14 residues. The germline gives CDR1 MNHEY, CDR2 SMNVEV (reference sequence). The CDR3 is CAASTGRHNSPLHF. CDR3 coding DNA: TGTGCCGCGTCGACAGGGAGGCATAATTCACCCCTCCACTTT.

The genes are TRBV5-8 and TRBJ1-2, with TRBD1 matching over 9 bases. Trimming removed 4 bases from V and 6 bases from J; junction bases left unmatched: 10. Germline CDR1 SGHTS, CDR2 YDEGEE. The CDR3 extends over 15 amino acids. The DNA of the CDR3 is TGTGCCAGCAGCCCGCCTACTACAGGGGGCAATGGCTACACCTTC. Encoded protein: CASSPPTTGGNGYTF. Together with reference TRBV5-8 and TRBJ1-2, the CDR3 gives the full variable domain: EAGVTQSPTHLIKTRGQQATLRCSPISGHTSVYWYQQALGLGLQFLLWYDEGEERNRGNFPPRFSGRQFPNYSSELNVNALELEDSALYLCASSPPTTGGNGYTFGSGTRLTVV.

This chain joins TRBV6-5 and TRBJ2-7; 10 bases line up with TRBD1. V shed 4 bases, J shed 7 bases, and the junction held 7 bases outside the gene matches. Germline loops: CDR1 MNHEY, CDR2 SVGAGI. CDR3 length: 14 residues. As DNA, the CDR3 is TGTGCCAGCAGTTTCCGGACAGGGGGGTTAGAGCAGTACTTC. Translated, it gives CASSFRTGGLEQYF.

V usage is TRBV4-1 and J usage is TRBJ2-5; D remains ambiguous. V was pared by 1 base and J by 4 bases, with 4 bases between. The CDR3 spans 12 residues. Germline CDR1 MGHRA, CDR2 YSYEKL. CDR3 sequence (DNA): TGCGCCAGCAGCCAAGCCGGAGAGACCCAGTACTTC. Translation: CASSQAGETQYF.

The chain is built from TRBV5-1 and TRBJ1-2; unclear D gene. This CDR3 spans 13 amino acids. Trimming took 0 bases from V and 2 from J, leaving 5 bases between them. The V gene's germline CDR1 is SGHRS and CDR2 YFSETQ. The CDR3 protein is CASSLDQNYGYTF. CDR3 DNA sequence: TGCGCCAGCAGCTTGGACCAGAACTATGGCTACACCTTC.

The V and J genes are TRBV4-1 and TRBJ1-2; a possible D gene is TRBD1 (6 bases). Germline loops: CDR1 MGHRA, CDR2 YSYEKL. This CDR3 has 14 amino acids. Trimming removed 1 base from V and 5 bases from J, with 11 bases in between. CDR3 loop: CASSQGGRGYGYTF. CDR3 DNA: TGCGCCAGCAGCCAAGGAGGCAGGGGTTATGGCTACACCTTC.

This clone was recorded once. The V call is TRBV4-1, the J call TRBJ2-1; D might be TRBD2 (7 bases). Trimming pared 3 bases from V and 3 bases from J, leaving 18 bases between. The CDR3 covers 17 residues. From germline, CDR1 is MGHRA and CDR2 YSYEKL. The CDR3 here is CASSQDPWGGHYNEQFF. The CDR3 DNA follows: TGCGCCAGCAGCCAGGATCCCTGGGGGGGGCACTACAATGAGCAGTTCTTC.

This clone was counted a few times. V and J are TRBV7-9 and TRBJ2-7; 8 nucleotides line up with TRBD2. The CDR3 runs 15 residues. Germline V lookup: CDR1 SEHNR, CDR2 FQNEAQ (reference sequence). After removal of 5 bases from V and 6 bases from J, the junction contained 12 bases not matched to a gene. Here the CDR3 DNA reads TGTGCCAGCAGCCTAGGAGCGGGACTAGTAACCGAGCAGTACTTC. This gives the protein CASSLGAGLVTEQYF.

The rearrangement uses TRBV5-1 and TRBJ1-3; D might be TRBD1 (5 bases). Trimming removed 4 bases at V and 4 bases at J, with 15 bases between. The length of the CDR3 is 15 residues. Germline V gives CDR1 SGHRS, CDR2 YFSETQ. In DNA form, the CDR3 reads TGCGCCAGCAGCCCACTTCAGGGATCGGGAAACACCATATATTTT. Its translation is CASSPLQGSGNTIYF.

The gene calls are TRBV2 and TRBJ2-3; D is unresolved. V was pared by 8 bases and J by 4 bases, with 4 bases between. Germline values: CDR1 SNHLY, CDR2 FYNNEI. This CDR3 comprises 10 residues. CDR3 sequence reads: CASRADTQYF. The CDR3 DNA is TGTGCCAGCCGAGCAGATACGCAGTATTTT.

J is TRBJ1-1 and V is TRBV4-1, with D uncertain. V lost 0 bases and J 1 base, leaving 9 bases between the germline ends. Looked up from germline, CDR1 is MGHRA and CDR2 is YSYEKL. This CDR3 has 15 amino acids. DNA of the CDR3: TGCGCCAGCAGCCAAGAAAGAGGAGAGAACACTGAAGCTTTCTTT. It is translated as CASSQERGENTEAFF.

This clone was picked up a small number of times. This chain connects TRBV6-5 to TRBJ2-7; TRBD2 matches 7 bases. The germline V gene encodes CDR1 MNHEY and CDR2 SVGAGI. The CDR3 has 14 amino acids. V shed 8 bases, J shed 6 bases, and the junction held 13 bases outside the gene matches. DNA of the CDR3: TGTGCCAGCTCGACTAGCTCCAATCCGGGCGAGCAGTACTTC. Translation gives CASSTSSNPGEQYF.

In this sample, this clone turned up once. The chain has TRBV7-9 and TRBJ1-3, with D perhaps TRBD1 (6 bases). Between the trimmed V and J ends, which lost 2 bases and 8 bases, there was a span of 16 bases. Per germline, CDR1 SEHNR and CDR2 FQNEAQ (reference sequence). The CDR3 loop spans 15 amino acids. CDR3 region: CASSLSQGMLDTIYF. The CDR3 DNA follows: TGTGCCAGCAGCTTATCGCAGGGGATGTTGGACACCATATATTTT.

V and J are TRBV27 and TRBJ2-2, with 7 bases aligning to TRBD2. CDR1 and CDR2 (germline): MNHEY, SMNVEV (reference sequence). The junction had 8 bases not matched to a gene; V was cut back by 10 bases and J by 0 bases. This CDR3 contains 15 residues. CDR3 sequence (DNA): TGTGCCACCAGACCCGGGACTACGAACACCGGGGAGCTGTTTTTT. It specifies CATRPGTTNTGELFF.